Following are 30 T cell receptor beta chains from one sample sequenced in a study of type 1 regulatory T cells. TCRdb reanalysed the reads using MiXCR and keeps one entry per CDR3 protein. The data contain tens of thousands of distinct CDR3 sequences, roughly 49% of them singletons. These receptors' antigens are unknown. Sequenced material: cultured non-Tr1 T cells, either the whole culture or a sorted T cell fraction (not recorded which). The receptor source for this set is a human donor in good health.

This clonotype was seen a handful of times. The chain links TRBV24-1 to TRBJ1-1; the D gene is possibly TRBD1 (6 bases). Between the trimmed V and J ends, which lost 4 bases and 5 bases, there was a span of 13 bases. This CDR3 is built from 14 residues. Germline loops: CDR1 KGHDR, CDR2 SFDVKD. DNA for the CDR3: TGTGCCACCAGTGACTCCCGGACAGTTACTGAAGCTTTCTTT. Translated: CATSDSRTVTEAFF.

CDR3 coding DNA: TGCGCCAGCAGCTTGGAGGGGGCCAACAATCAGCCCCAGCATTTT. It yields the protein CASSLEGANNQPQHF. V is TRBV5-1 and J is TRBJ1-5; TRBD1 matches at 7 bases. J gave up 3 bases and V 0 bases, and 3 bases lay outside the gene matches. Germline V gives CDR1 SGHRS, CDR2 YFSETQ. CDR3 length: 15 amino acids.

This clonotype was seen a single time. The V and J genes are TRBV19 and TRBJ1-5; 7 bases agree with TRBD1. The CDR3 is 15 amino acids. Trimming took 3 bases from V and 6 from J; bases not matched to a gene: 8. The germline CDR1 and CDR2 sequences are LNHDA and SQIVND (reference sequence). CDR3 sequence reads: CASSILEGATQPQHF. The CDR3 DNA reads as TGTGCCAGTAGTATTTTGGAGGGGGCTACTCAGCCCCAGCATTTT. The full variable domain, completed using reference TRBV19 and TRBJ1-5, is DGGITQSPKYLFRKEGQNVTLSCEQNLNHDAMYWYRQDPGQGLRLIYYSQIVNDFQKGDIAEGYSVSREKKESFPLTVTSAQKNPTAFYLCASSILEGATQPQHFGDGTRLSIL.

The table lists this clonotype with a few counts. The chain employs TRBV30 and TRBJ2-7, with 7 bases identical to TRBD2. The V gene's germline CDR1 is GTSNPN and CDR2 SVGIG (reference sequence). The trim removed 8 bases at V and 3 bases at J, leaving 13 bases unmatched. There are 14 residues in the CDR3. The chain's CDR3 is CAGGENAGLYEQYF. The CDR3 DNA follows: TGTGCCGGGGGGGAGAACGCGGGTCTCTACGAGCAGTACTTC.

This chain uses TRBV12-3 or TRBV12-4 with TRBJ1-1; tentative D call: TRBD1 (5 bases). V was clipped by 6 bases and J by 3 bases, with 14 bases between them. This CDR3 region has 14 residues. CDR3 protein: CASRLDRSYTEAFF. The CDR3 DNA is TGTGCCAGCAGACTAGACAGATCATACACTGAAGCTTTCTTT.

The rearrangement joins TRBV6-1 to TRBJ2-3; D is unresolved. The CDR3 spans 12 residues. CDR1 MNHNS and CDR2 SASEGT come from the germline V gene. The germline V and J ends were trimmed by 3 bases and 6 bases, with 7 bases remaining between them. CDR3 coding DNA: TGTGCCAGCAGTGAGTCCCGGGATACGCAGTATTTT. It encodes CASSESRDTQYF.

The chain has TRBV5-1 and TRBJ2-4, with TRBD1 matching over 9 bases. This CDR3 has 19 amino acids. The V segment lost 0 bases and the J segment 8 bases; nucleotides outside the gene matches: 18. Per germline, CDR1 SGHRS and CDR2 YFSETQ. As DNA, the CDR3 is TGCGCCAGCAGCTTGGGGGGTCCCTCCGGGACAGGGTTTGGAGACATTCAGTACTTC. The encoded protein is CASSLGGPSGTGFGDIQYF. Looking up the rest from reference TRBV5-1 and TRBJ2-4 gives the full variable domain: KAGVTQTPRYLIKTRGQQVTLSCSPISGHRSVSWYQQTPGQGLQFLFEYFSETQRNKGNFPGRFSGRQFSNSRSEMNVSTLELGDSALYLCASSLGGPSGTGFGDIQYFGAGTRLSVL.

The chain carries TRBV5-1 and TRBJ2-7; D is unclear. Trimming removed 4 bases from V and 0 bases from J, with 8 bases in between. Per germline, CDR1 SGHRS and CDR2 YFSETQ. The CDR3 is made up of 13 amino acids. CDR3 nucleotide sequence: TGCGCCAGCAGCCAGGACGGCTCCTACGAGCAGTACTTC. It yields the protein CASSQDGSYEQYF.

The chain has TRBV10-2 and TRBJ1-1, with D perhaps matching TRBD1 (5 bases). Trimming pared 7 bases from V and 4 bases from J, leaving 13 bases between. Germline V lookup: CDR1 WSHSY, CDR2 SAAADI. This CDR3 has 13 amino acids. In DNA form, the CDR3 reads TGCGCCAGCATCCTCGGGGGTGGCACTGAAGCTTTCTTT. It codes for CASILGGGTEAFF.

This clonotype appeared a few times. The chain couples TRBV7-2 to TRBJ1-2; perhaps TRBD1 as D (6 bases). Germline values: CDR1 SGHTA, CDR2 FQGNSA. This CDR3 contains 13 residues. Trimming removed 5 bases from V and 5 bases from J, with 12 bases in between. CDR3 protein: CASSNRVLYGYTF. The CDR3 DNA is TGTGCCAGCAGCAACAGGGTCCTATATGGCTACACCTTC.

The J gene is TRBJ2-7, the V gene TRBV11-3, with 7 bases that match TRBD1. V was clipped by 5 bases and J by 2 bases; unmatched bases: 3. The CDR3 has 13 residues. Germline V gives CDR1 SGHNT, CDR2 YENEEA. The CDR3 coding sequence is TGTGCCAGCAGCCCCGACAGGGCCTACGAGCAGTACTTC. It encodes CASSPDRAYEQYF.

The V gene is TRBV5-1, the J gene TRBJ1-1; D not resolved. Germline values: CDR1 SGHRS, CDR2 YFSETQ. The V and J ends lost 2 bases and 1 base respectively, with 15 bases between them. CDR3 length: 16 residues. CDR3 in DNA: TGCGCCAGCAGCTTTCTGTCGGCGGGTTCGAACACTGAAGCTTTCTTT. Its translation is CASSFLSAGSNTEAFF.

This clonotype came up a few times. The J gene is TRBJ1-1, the V gene TRBV3-1, with a weak D call TRBD1 (5 bases). The CDR3 sequence is 14 residues long. CDR1 and CDR2 from the germline V gene are LGHDT and YNNKEL (reference sequence). The V and J ends lost 4 bases and 6 bases respectively, with 15 bases between them. CDR3 in amino acids: CASSLWGGDAEAFF. CDR3 nucleotide sequence: TGTGCCAGCAGCCTCTGGGGGGGGGACGCTGAAGCTTTCTTT. The full variable domain, in which reference TRBV3-1 and TRBJ1-1 provide the parts outside the CDR3, is DTAVSQTPKYLVTQMGNDKSIKCEQNLGHDTMYWYKQDSKKFLKIMFSYNNKELIINETVPNRFSPKSPDKAHLNLHINSLELGDSAVYFCASSLWGGDAEAFFGQGTRLTVV.

V and J are TRBV7-3 and TRBJ2-1; 10 bases are a match to TRBD2. This CDR3 has 15 residues. Germline loops: CDR1 SGHTA, CDR2 FQGTGA. Germline trimming cut 5 bases from V and 3 bases from J; bases unmatched to any gene: 4. The CDR3 sequence is CASSPGTSVYNEQFF. The CDR3 DNA follows: TGTGCCAGCAGCCCCGGGACTAGCGTCTACAATGAGCAGTTCTTC.

The DNA for the CDR3 is TGCAGCGTAGGGACAGGGTCCTACGAGCAGTACTTC. Its protein is CSVGTGSYEQYF. The chain has TRBV29-1 and TRBJ2-7; TRBD1 agrees at 9 bases. Germline-derived CDR1 and CDR2 are SQVTM and ANQGSEA. The V and J ends lost 6 bases and 1 base, in that order; junction bases with no gene match: 1. The length of the CDR3 is 12 residues.

This clonotype turned up a few times. The genes are TRBV7-8 and TRBJ2-2; D gene unclear. Per the germline V gene, CDR1 is SGHVS and CDR2 is FQNEAQ. This CDR3 is 12 amino acids long. Trimming shortened V by 6 bases and J by 8 bases, and 10 bases separated the two germline ends. The CDR3 region has the DNA TGTGCCAGCAGGTCCGCCCCTGGGGAGCTGTTTTTT. It is translated as CASRSAPGELFF.

This clonotype was seen at least ten times. This sequence joins TRBV7-2 and TRBJ2-3; TRBD1 aligns across 7 bases. Germline assignment: CDR1 SGHTA and CDR2 FQGNSA. CDR3 length equals 14 residues. V lost 4 bases and J lost 5; bases outside the gene matches: 6. CDR3 bases: TGTGCCAGCAGCTCTGACAGGGTGGGAGATACGCAGTATTTT. Protein sequence: CASSSDRVGDTQYF.

Within the sample, this clonotype is medium-sized. The chain has TRBV4-3 and TRBJ1-2; D ambiguous. The V gene lost 0 bases and the J gene lost 4 bases, with 12 bases spanning the gap. The V gene's germline CDR1 is LGHNA and CDR2 YSLEER. The CDR3 is made up of 15 amino acids. The CDR3 is CASSQDHWGGYGYTF. The CDR3 region has the DNA TGCGCCAGCAGCCAAGATCATTGGGGTGGCTATGGCTACACCTTC.

This clonotype has ten or more counts. V is TRBV10-3 and J is TRBJ2-4, with D hard to call. The CDR3 sequence is 12 residues long. V dropped 3 bases and J dropped 7 bases, with 7 bases sitting between them. Germline V gives CDR1 ENHRY, CDR2 SYGVKD. CDR3 protein: CAISDSGNIQYF. The CDR3, as DNA: TGTGCCATCAGTGACTCCGGTAACATTCAGTACTTC.

In this sample, this clonotype turned up a few times. This sequence joins TRBV6-1 and TRBJ2-1; TRBD2 aligns across 8 bases. The CDR3 sequence is 17 residues long. V shed 6 bases and J 6 bases; nucleotides not matched to a gene: 16. Germline loops: CDR1 MNHNS, CDR2 SASEGT. The CDR3 region is CASRAYSRGGSRNEQFF. In DNA, the CDR3 is TGTGCCAGCAGGGCCTACTCCCGGGGGGGCTCCCGCAATGAGCAGTTCTTC.

This chain joins TRBV19 and TRBJ1-5; no clear D. CDR3 length: 16 amino acids. V lost 10 bases and J lost 2, with 21 bases in between. Germline V gene lookup returns CDR1 LNHDA and CDR2 SQIVND (reference sequence). For the CDR3, the DNA is TGTGCCACCACCTCGGTAGGGTCACTTGGCAATCAGCCCCAGCATTTT. Residues: CATTSVGSLGNQPQHF.

This clonotype showed up just a few times. The rearrangement links TRBV5-1 to TRBJ1-1; no definite D call. There are 13 residues in the CDR3. V was pared by 6 bases and J by 0 bases, with 9 bases between. From germline, CDR1 is SGHRS and CDR2 YFSETQ. The CDR3 DNA sequence: TGCGCCAGCAAAGGTCTTATGAACACTGAAGCTTTCTTT. Protein sequence: CASKGLMNTEAFF.

This clonotype counts as medium-sized (0.01 to 0.1%). V and J are TRBV7-9 and TRBJ2-3; no reliable D call. CDR1 is SEHNR, CDR2 FQNEAQ, per germline (reference sequence). The CDR3 has 16 residues. V was shortened by 5 bases and J by 0 bases, with 15 bases between the two germline ends. CDR3 bases: TGTGCCAGCAGCCCCTCTCGCAGAACTAGCACAGATACGCAGTATTTT. This encodes CASSPSRRTSTDTQYF.

The chain uses TRBV3-1 and TRBJ2-7; 12 bases agree with TRBD2. CDR1 and CDR2 from the germline V gene are LGHDT and YNNKEL (reference sequence). V lost 4 bases to trimming and J lost 6 bases; unmatched junction nucleotides: 7. The CDR3 extends over 15 amino acids. CDR3 sequence: CASSPGTSGWGEQYF. CDR3 sequence (DNA): TGTGCCAGCAGCCCCGGGACTAGCGGGTGGGGCGAGCAGTACTTC.

The sample holds many counts of this clonotype. At one end the junction does not follow the germline gene, possibly because of a read error. CDR3 sequence reads: CASSQERGWRSYEQYF. The CDR3 region has the DNA TGTGCCAGCAGTCAAGAGCGGGGGTGGCGCTCCTACGAGCAGTACTTC. The chain couples TRBV3-1 to TRBJ2-7, with 8 bases matching TRBD2. The CDR3 runs 16 residues. Per germline, CDR1 LGHDT and CDR2 YNNKEL (reference sequence).

This clonotype is a singleton in its sample. This chain links TRBV5-6 with TRBJ2-5, with a possible D match to TRBD2 (5 bases). Trimming removed 2 bases from V and 2 bases from J, with 16 bases in between. Per germline, CDR1 SGHDT and CDR2 YYEEEE. This CDR3 is built from 16 residues. The CDR3 nucleotides are TGTGCCAGCAGCTTTCACACCGGAGGCCTTCAAGAGACCCAGTACTTC. Translation: CASSFHTGGLQETQYF.

The table lists this clonotype with a few counts. The genes are TRBV27 and TRBJ2-1, with D possibly TRBD2 on 6 matching bases. Germline CDR1 reads MNHEY; CDR2 reads SMNVEV (reference sequence). This CDR3 region has 13 residues. V was trimmed by 5 bases and J by 10 bases, leaving 15 bases between them. This CDR3 is CASSPGDVPEQFF. CDR3 bases: TGTGCCAGCAGTCCGGGGGACGTACCGGAGCAGTTCTTC.

The gene calls are TRBV6-5 and TRBJ1-2, with 8 bases that match TRBD1. CDR1 MNHEY and CDR2 SVGAGI come from the germline V gene. The ends lost 6 bases at V and 4 bases at J; junction bases unmatched: 4. This CDR3 comprises 13 residues. This chain's CDR3 is CASRQGEGYGYTF. CDR3 coding DNA: TGTGCCAGCAGACAGGGGGAGGGCTATGGCTACACCTTC.

Of note for this clonotype: It may be a read error: a sequence one base away is much more abundant. The chain uses TRBV27 and TRBJ1-4; D possibly corresponds to TRBD1 (5 bases). Per the germline V gene, CDR1 is MNHEY and CDR2 is SMNVEV (reference sequence). The CDR3 spans 14 residues. Trimming pared 9 bases from V and 8 bases from J, leaving 19 bases between. The CDR3 sequence: CARSPGLWEEKLFF. DNA for the CDR3: TGTGCCAGAAGTCCGGGACTCTGGGAGGAAAAACTGTTTTTT.

The chain is built from TRBV11-2 and TRBJ2-2; D not certain. This CDR3 spans 13 amino acids. Germline V gene data show CDR1 as SGHAT and CDR2 as FQNNGV. Trimming cost V 2 bases and J 6 bases, with 7 bases left between them. CDR3 bases: TGTGCCAGCAGCTTAACTCCCGCCGGGGAGCTGTTTTTT. Amino acid sequence: CASSLTPAGELFF. Full variable domain (rest looked up from reference TRBV11-2 and TRBJ2-2): EAGVAQSPRYKIIEKRQSVAFWCNPISGHATLYWYQQILGQGPKLLIQFQNNGVVDDSQLPKDRFSAERLKGVDSTLKIQPAKLEDSAVYLCASSLTPAGELFFGEGSRLTVL.